A selection of T cell receptor beta chains follows, all from one sample in a study of CD8 T cells in Susac syndrome. MiXCR, applied by TCRdb to the immunoSEQ multiplex PCR reads, yields one record per CDR3 protein. Among about 150,000 distinct CDR3 sequences listed, approximately 94% were seen once. The material sequenced was CD8+ T cells from PBMCs. These receptors came from a human donor with multiple sclerosis. Each CDR3 is given with its conserved first and last residue. D genes are given only for firm matches. Clone size is given for some rows only: seen once, a few or many times, or a class if the clone is expanded.

d_call,clone_size,j_call,v_call,cdr3_nt,cdr3_aa
NA,NA,TRBJ2-6,TRBV19,TGTGCCAGTAGTTACACGGGAGGGGCCAACGTCCTGACTTTC,CASSYTGGANVLTF
NA,NA,TRBJ2-7,TRBV7-2,TGTGCCAGCAGCTTAAGGGAGCTTTATCCCTACGAGCAGTACTTC,CASSLRELYPYEQYF
NA,NA,TRBJ2-7,TRBV20-1,TGCAGTGCCACCCTAACATTTAGAGTTTCCGAGCAGTACTTC,CSATLTFRVSEQYF
NA,NA,TRBJ1-4,TRBV12-3/TRBV12-4,TGTGCCAGCAGTTTACCGGGAACTAATGAGAAACTGTTTTTT,CASSLPGTNEKLFF
TRBD1,NA,TRBJ2-1,TRBV9,TGTGCCAGCAGCGTTACAGGGGGCCCGGGACGCAATGAGCAGTTCTTC,CASSVTGGPGRNEQFF
NA,NA,TRBJ2-7,TRBV28,TGTGCCACCACCTACTTTATCGGTTCCGAGCAGTACTTC,CATTYFIGSEQYF
NA,NA,TRBJ1-1,TRBV4-2,TGTGCCAGCAGCCAAGGGGGGTACGGACCGAACACTGAAGCTTTCTTT,CASSQGGYGPNTEAFF
NA,NA,TRBJ2-7,TRBV20-1,TGCAGTGCTAGGGGTACCGGGAGCTACGAGCAGTACTTC,CSARGTGSYEQYF
NA,once,TRBJ1-1,TRBV27,TGTGCCAGCATTGGCGGGGCCACTGAAGCTTTCTTT,CASIGGATEAFF
NA,once,TRBJ1-5,TRBV12-3/TRBV12-4,TGTGCCAGCAGTTTGAGAGGGGCGATCAATCAGCCCCAGCATTTT,CASSLRGAINQPQHF
TRBD2,once,TRBJ2-1,TRBV20-1,TGCAGTGCTAGAAGCGGGGGATACGACAATGAGCAGTTCTTC,CSARSGGYDNEQFF
TRBD2,NA,TRBJ2-7,TRBV7-9,TGTGCCAGCAGCTTACGGGAGGGGGGCAACGAGCAGTACTTC,CASSLREGGNEQYF
TRBD2,NA,TRBJ2-5,TRBV2,TGTGCCAGCTCGGGACTAGCGGGGGCCGGAGAGACCCAGTACTTC,CASSGLAGAGETQYF
TRBD1,NA,TRBJ1-2,TRBV29-1,TGCAGCGTACCAACAGGGGACTATGGCTACACCTTC,CSVPTGDYGYTF
TRBD2,NA,TRBJ2-1,TRBV12-3/TRBV12-4,TGTGCCAGCAATAGACTAGCGGGGGGGCGAAATGAGCAGTTCTTC,CASNRLAGGRNEQFF
NA,NA,TRBJ1-1,TRBV5-1,TGCGCCAGCAGCTTGGACCTGGGGAACACTGAAGCTTTCTTT,CASSLDLGNTEAFF
TRBD2,NA,TRBJ2-3,TRBV9,TGTGCCAGCAGCGTAGAAGCGGGGGGTAGCACAGATACGCAGTATTTT,CASSVEAGGSTDTQYF
TRBD2,NA,TRBJ2-1,TRBV3-1,TGTGCCAGCAGCCAAGATCGAAGCGGGGGGGCCAATGAGCAGTTCTTC,CASSQDRSGGANEQFF
NA,NA,TRBJ2-5,TRBV5-6,TGTGCCAGCAGCCAGGGGAAAGAGACCCAGTACTTC,CASSQGKETQYF
NA,NA,TRBJ2-1,TRBV27,TGTGCCAGCAGTTTAGGGCCCTGGGATGAGCAGTTCTTC,CASSLGPWDEQFF
NA,NA,TRBJ1-2,TRBV28,TGTGCCAGCAGTCTCCCTACTAACTATGGCTACACCTTC,CASSLPTNYGYTF
NA,NA,TRBJ1-2,TRBV13,TGTGCCAGCAACACCTACAGGGAAGGCTATGGCTACACCTTC,CASNTYREGYGYTF
TRBD1,NA,TRBJ2-3,TRBV9,TGTGCCAGCAGCTCCCAGACAGGGGGCGTCGGCACAGATACGCAGTATTTT,CASSSQTGGVGTDTQYF
TRBD1,NA,TRBJ1-4,TRBV3-1,TGTGCCAGCAGCCAAGGCAGACAGGGGTCGTCTAATGAAAAACTGTTTTTT,CASSQGRQGSSNEKLFF
NA,NA,TRBJ2-7,TRBV28,TGTGCCAGCAGCCCGAGGTACAACTACGAGCAGTACTTC,CASSPRYNYEQYF
NA,NA,TRBJ2-2,TRBV12-3/TRBV12-4,TGTGCCAGCAGTTTATACGGCAGCGGGGAGCTGTTTTTT,CASSLYGSGELFF
NA,NA,TRBJ2-5,TRBV20-1,TGCAGTGCTAGTGGCAGGGCCGTGGCTCAACAAGAGACCCAGTACTTC,CSASGRAVAQQETQYF
NA,NA,TRBJ2-1,TRBV25-1,TGTGCCAGCAGTGAATTCCATTTAGAGCAGTTCTTC,CASSEFHLEQFF
NA,NA,TRBJ2-7,TRBV28,TGTGCCAGCAGTTTCGACCGGGATCGGGGGCAACACTCCTACGAGCAGTACTTC,CASSFDRDRGQHSYEQYF
NA,once,TRBJ1-1,TRBV30,TGTGCCTGGAGCGCCGGGACACGGGGCACTGAAGCTTTCTTT,CAWSAGTRGTEAFF
TRBD1,NA,TRBJ2-7,TRBV7-8,TGTGCCAGCAGCTCCCCCGGGACAGGGGGCCAGGGGCAGTACTTC,CASSSPGTGGQGQYF
NA,NA,TRBJ1-2,TRBV30,TGTGCCTGGACATCGGACTATGGCTACACCTTC,CAWTSDYGYTF
TRBD1,NA,TRBJ2-7,TRBV20-1,TGCAGTGCTAGAACCAGGGGGTCCTACGAGCAGTACTTC,CSARTRGSYEQYF
TRBD2,once,TRBJ2-5,TRBV5-1,TGCGCCAGCAGCTTGGAACTAGCGAGCCAAGAGACCCAGTACTTC,CASSLELASQETQYF
TRBD2,once,TRBJ2-1,TRBV3-1,TGTGCCAGCAGCCAAGATGGTCGGGGGGGCTACAATGAGCAGTTCTTC,CASSQDGRGGYNEQFF
NA,NA,TRBJ1-2,TRBV29-1,TGCAGCGTCGCAGGGGATGGCTATGGCTACACCTTC,CSVAGDGYGYTF
TRBD2,NA,TRBJ2-1,TRBV19,TGTGCCAGTAGTATACTAGCGGGGGCACCAAATGAGCAGTTCTTC,CASSILAGAPNEQFF
NA,NA,TRBJ2-2,TRBV30,TGTGCCGGAAAAAACCCCACCGGGGAGCTGTTTTTT,CAGKNPTGELFF
NA,NA,TRBJ2-6,TRBV9,TGTGCCAGCAGCGTCGCACAGGACTCTGGGGCCAACGTCCTGACTTTC,CASSVAQDSGANVLTF
NA,NA,TRBJ2-1,TRBV2,TGTGCCAGCAGTGACCCCTTCTCCCGAAATGAGCAGTTCTTC,CASSDPFSRNEQFF
NA,NA,TRBJ2-1,TRBV6-5,TGTGCCAGCAGTCCACTCACCAACAATGAGCAGTTCTTC,CASSPLTNNEQFF
NA,NA,TRBJ2-7,TRBV29-1,TGCAGCGGGGAGGGGGACTCCTACGAGCAGTACTTC,CSGEGDSYEQYF
NA,NA,TRBJ2-1,TRBV6-5,TGTGCCAGCAGTTACGGGACCACGGGACGCAATGAGCAGTTCTTC,CASSYGTTGRNEQFF
NA,NA,TRBJ2-3,TRBV15,TGTGCCACCAGCCCCCCCGGTCCGACGCAGTATTTT,CATSPPGPTQYF
TRBD1,once,TRBJ2-7,TRBV11-2,TGTGCCACGCAGGGCCCGGGACAGGGCTCCTACGAGCAGTACTTC,CATQGPGQGSYEQYF
NA,NA,TRBJ1-5,TRBV12-3/TRBV12-4,TGTGCCAGCAGTTTTGCCGAGAACCCACCCCAGCATTTT,CASSFAENPPQHF
TRBD2,NA,TRBJ2-1,TRBV27,TGTGCCAGCAGAAATCCACCCCTAGCGGGATACTACAATGAGCAGTTCTTC,CASRNPPLAGYYNEQFF